This T cell receptor (beta chain) was captured by sequencing in a study of shared clonotypes between healthy human individuals. General study points: Naive CD4 clonotypes were shared across several donors at about 5.3%.

Assay runs were performed at deep level. Sequenced by immunoSEQ multiplex PCR; TCRdb stores in-frame clones only, minus some. This table has over a million clones, about four fifths appearing once. A note on this clone: Antigen specificity is unknown.

Germline loops: CDR1 MNHEY, CDR2 SMNVEV (reference sequence). The CDR3 is 15 residues long. Trimming stripped 5 bases from V and 4 bases from J, with 16 bases between. The chain recombines TRBV27 with TRBJ2-3; tentative D call: TRBD2 (7 bases). The sequencing input was memory CD4+ T cells from PBMCs. Subset: CD45RA-negative fraction. This clonotype was obtained from a man younger than 35 in good health. Some clones in this sample may be carry-over from other donors' samples. CDR3 residues: CASSLRGRAPDTQYF. The CDR3 bases are TGTGCCAGCAGTCTAAGGGGGAGGGCCCCAGATACGCAGTATTTT.